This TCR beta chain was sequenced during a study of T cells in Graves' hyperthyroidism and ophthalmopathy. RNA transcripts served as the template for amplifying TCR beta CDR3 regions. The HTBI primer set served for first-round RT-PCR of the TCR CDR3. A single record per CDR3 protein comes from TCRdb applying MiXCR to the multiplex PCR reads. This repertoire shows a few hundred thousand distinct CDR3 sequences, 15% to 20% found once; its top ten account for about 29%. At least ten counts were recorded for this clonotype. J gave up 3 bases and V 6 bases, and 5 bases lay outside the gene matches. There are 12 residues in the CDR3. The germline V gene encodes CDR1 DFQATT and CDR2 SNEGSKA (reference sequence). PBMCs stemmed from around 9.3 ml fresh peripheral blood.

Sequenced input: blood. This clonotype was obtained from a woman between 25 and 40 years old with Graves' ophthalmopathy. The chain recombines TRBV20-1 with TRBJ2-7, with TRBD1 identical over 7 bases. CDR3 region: CSARDSHYEQYF. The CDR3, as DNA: TGCAGTGCACGGGACAGCCACTACGAGCAGTACTTC.